Each of the 13 T cell receptor beta chains below was sequenced from the same sample in a study of shared clonotypes between healthy human individuals. Generated by immunoSEQ multiplex PCR, the TCRdb table keeps only in-frame clones and is missing some. The sample lists fewer than 1.4 million clones, roughly 74% occurring once. The sample comprised memory CD4+ T cells from PBMCs. The sample's subset: CD45RA-negative fraction. These receptors were obtained from a man aged 18 to 29 in good health. Some clones in this sample may be carry-over from other donors' samples.

The chain is built from TRBV4-2 and TRBJ2-3, with 9 positions matching TRBD2. Germline V CDR1 and CDR2: LGHNA, YNFKEQ. J lost 3 bases, V lost 4 bases, and 8 bases had no gene match. The CDR3 runs to 16 residues. In DNA, the CDR3 is TGTGCCAGCAGCCCGAATGGAGCGGGAGGTACAGATACGCAGTATTTT. It encodes CASSPNGAGGTDTQYF.

The chain has TRBV5-8 and TRBJ1-3; the D is unclear. There are 16 residues in the CDR3. Germline values: CDR1 SGHTS, CDR2 YDEGEE. Trimming shortened V by 2 bases and J by 0 bases, and 12 bases separated the two germline ends. CDR3 residues: CASSFLGGSSGNTIYF. CDR3 DNA sequence: TGTGCCAGCAGCTTTTTGGGCGGCAGCTCTGGAAACACCATATATTTT.

The V gene is TRBV10-2, the J gene TRBJ2-4; D uncertain. The V end was cut by 3 bases, the J end by 0 bases, with 3 bases between. From germline, CDR1 is WSHSY and CDR2 SAAADI. This CDR3 is built from 13 residues. This chain's CDR3 is CASSDIAKNIQYF. Here the CDR3 DNA reads TGCGCCAGCAGTGACATAGCCAAAAACATTCAGTACTTC.

The chain carries TRBV2 and TRBJ2-1, with 11 bases that match TRBD2. The CDR3 totals 15 residues. The junction had 7 bases not matched to a gene; V was cut back by 4 bases and J by 8 bases. Germline V gene data show CDR1 as SNHLY and CDR2 as FYNNEI. As DNA, the CDR3 is TGTGCCAGCAGTGTCTTAGTTAGCGGGAGGGATGAGCAGTTCTTC. Amino acids: CASSVLVSGRDEQFF.

The chain couples TRBV7-2 to TRBJ1-4, with D possibly matching TRBD1 (5 bases). CDR1 is SGHTA and CDR2 is FQGNSA in the germline V gene. V lost 1 base, J lost 8 bases, and 8 bases lay in between. CDR3 length equals 13 residues. This chain's CDR3 is CASSLDGAEKLFF. CDR3 in DNA: TGTGCCAGCAGCTTAGACGGGGCCGAAAAACTGTTTTTT.

In the case of this clone: Other DNA sequences in this sample translate to the same CDR3. This chain joins TRBV30 and TRBJ2-7; no reliable D call. CDR1 GTSNPN and CDR2 SVGIG come from the germline V gene (reference sequence). The CDR3 runs to 13 residues. V was shortened by 2 bases and J by 2 bases, with 10 bases between the two germline ends. CDR3 DNA sequence: TGTGCCTGGAGTACCGGCGGACCCTACGAGCAGTACTTC. Translation gives CAWSTGGPYEQYF.

This chain connects TRBV7-3 to TRBJ2-1; D is perhaps TRBD1 (5 bases). CDR1 is SGHTA, CDR2 FQGTGA, per germline. The CDR3 covers 14 residues. The germline V and J ends were trimmed by 4 bases and 11 bases, with 18 bases remaining between them. The CDR3 sequence is CASSSSPLAGKQFF. CDR3 nucleotides: TGTGCCAGCAGCTCCTCCCCATTGGCAGGGAAGCAGTTCTTC.

This clone was observed a few times. The chain carries TRBV14 and TRBJ2-7, with TRBD1 as a possible D gene (8 bases). V was clipped by 2 bases and J by 6 bases, with 14 bases between them. This CDR3 has 14 residues. Germline-derived CDR1 and CDR2 are SGHDN and FVKESK. As DNA, the CDR3 is TGTGCCAGCAGCCAATCCTACAGGGGGGGCGAGCAGTACTTC. It codes for CASSQSYRGGEQYF.

V and J are TRBV15 and TRBJ2-7; 16 bases fit TRBD2. Germline V CDR1 and CDR2: LNHNV, YYDKDF (reference sequence). V trimming: 5 bases; J trimming: 2 bases; junction bases outside the gene matches: 9. This CDR3 has 18 amino acids. The CDR3 nucleotides read TGTGCCACCAGCGGGGCCCCGGGACTAGCGGGAGGGCCCTACGAGCAGTACTTC. It translates to CATSGAPGLAGGPYEQYF.

The chain uses TRBV7-8 and TRBJ2-7; 9 nucleotides agree with TRBD2. The junction had 9 bases not matched to a gene; V was cut back by 3 bases and J by 6 bases. The germline V gene encodes CDR1 SGHVS and CDR2 FQNEAQ. The CDR3 is 15 residues long. The CDR3 region is CASSFLASGTREQYF. CDR3 bases: TGTGCCAGCAGCTTCCTAGCTAGCGGGACTCGCGAGCAGTACTTC. Full variable domain (rest looked up from reference TRBV7-8 and TRBJ2-7): GAGVSQSPRYKVAKRGQDVALRCDPISGHVSLFWYQQALGQGPEFLTYFQNEAQLDKSGLPSDRFFAERPEGSVSTLKIQRTQQEDSAVYLCASSFLASGTREQYFGPGTRLTVT.

The chain carries TRBV20-1 and TRBJ2-7; D is ambiguous. Germline CDR1 DFQATT, CDR2 SNEGSKA (reference sequence). This CDR3 is 10 amino acids long. The V end lost 4 bases, the J end lost 6 bases, and 7 bases lay between the germline ends. The CDR3 sequence is CSANYAEQYF. CDR3 DNA sequence: TGCAGTGCTAACTATGCCGAGCAGTACTTC.

A note on this clone: The same CDR3 is also encoded by other DNA sequences in this sample. V gene TRBV9 combines with J gene TRBJ1-2, with a possible D match to TRBD1 (5 bases). V shed 1 base and J shed 7 bases, with 8 bases lying between them. Per germline, CDR1 SGDLS and CDR2 YYNGEE. This CDR3 spans 12 amino acids. For the CDR3, the DNA is TGTGCCAGCAGCGTAAGGGGAGGTGGCTACACCTTC. Its translation: CASSVRGGGYTF.

The J gene is TRBJ2-3, the V gene TRBV5-1; 14 nucleotides match TRBD2. After removal of 4 bases from V and 2 bases from J, the junction contained 6 bases not matched to a gene. Per germline, CDR1 SGHRS and CDR2 YFSETQ. There are 17 residues in the CDR3. The DNA of the CDR3 is TGCGCCAGCAGCCCGGGACTAGCGGGAGATCTCACAGATACGCAGTATTTT. This gives the protein CASSPGLAGDLTDTQYF.